This entry concerns a single T cell receptor beta chain. This clonotype was seen many times. What antigen it recognizes has not been identified. No base quality information exists; no much larger clone differs at one position. The data stem from a study of T cell repertoires in cytomegalovirus infection (dated by TCRdb to the late 2010s). About the full investigation: Donor HLA type was relevant to the analysis, because carriage of CMV infection together with the matching HLA type was indicated by public TCR beta signatures.

Per the germline V gene, SGHTA is the CDR1 and FQGNSA is the CDR2. Trimming removed 5 bases from V and 4 bases from J; the gene matches leave 10 bases unexplained. The CDR3 measures 15 amino acids from cysteine to phenylalanine. Only the CDR3 DNA is retained, 45 bases long and in frame from the first base. Results the study describes overall, beyond this receptor: The ex vivo response was dominated by HLA-C-restricted CMV-specific TCR beta clonotypes, which also provided the single most frequent clonotype in two of eight donors. In both this cohort and an independent cohort of 300 to 450 donors, the cumulative frequency of public TCR beta family members distinguished carriers of CMV infection plus the relevant HLA type.

Instrument on record: Illumina HiSeq 1500. The public reads were run again by TCRdb, first through fastp at Q25 and then through MiXCR, and only productive beta chains were kept. Rows merge per CDR3 protein into single entries with the most common DNA and genes. This sample has more than 200,000 distinct CDR3 sequences in its table, and 9.1% of those were observed once. Around 15% of the sample is held by the ten biggest clonotypes. The receptor was derived from a human donor in good health (CMV status not recorded). Some clones in this sample may be carry-over from other donors' samples. Sequencing was carried out using PBMCs. The chain joins TRBV7-2 to TRBJ2-7; TRBD1 lines up with 8 middle nucleotides. The CDR3 amino acid sequence is: CASSPRQGTRYEQYF. The DNA sequence reads TGTGCCAGCAGCCCACGACAGGGGACCCGGTACGAGCAGTACTTC.